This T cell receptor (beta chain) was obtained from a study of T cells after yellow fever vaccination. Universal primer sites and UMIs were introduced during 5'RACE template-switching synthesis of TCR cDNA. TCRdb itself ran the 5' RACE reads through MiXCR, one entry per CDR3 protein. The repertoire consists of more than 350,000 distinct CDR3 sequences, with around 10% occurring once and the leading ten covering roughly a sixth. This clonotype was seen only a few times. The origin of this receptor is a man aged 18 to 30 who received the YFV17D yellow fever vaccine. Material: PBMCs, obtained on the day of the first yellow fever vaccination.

This CDR3 reads CASSAYLSPLHF. The CDR3 DNA reads TGTGCCAGCAGCGCCTATCTCTCACCCCTCCACTTT. The chain couples TRBV7-9 to TRBJ1-6; no firm D call. This CDR3 is built from 12 residues. The V gene lost 5 bases and the J gene lost 10 bases, with 9 bases spanning the gap. Germline V CDR1 and CDR2: SEHNR, FQNEAQ (reference sequence).